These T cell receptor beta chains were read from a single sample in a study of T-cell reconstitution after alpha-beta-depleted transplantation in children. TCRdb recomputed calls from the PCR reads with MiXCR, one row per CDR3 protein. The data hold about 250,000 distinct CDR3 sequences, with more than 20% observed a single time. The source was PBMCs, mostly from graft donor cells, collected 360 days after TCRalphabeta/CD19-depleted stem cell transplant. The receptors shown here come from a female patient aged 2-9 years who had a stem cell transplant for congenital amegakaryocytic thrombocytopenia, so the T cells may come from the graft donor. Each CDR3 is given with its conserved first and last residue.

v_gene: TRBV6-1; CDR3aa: CASRRIPLKNTEAFF
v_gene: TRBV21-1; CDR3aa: CESRQGWDQPQHF
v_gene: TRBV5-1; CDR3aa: CASSFWGATNTEAFF
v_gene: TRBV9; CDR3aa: CASSVAPARGAIQYF
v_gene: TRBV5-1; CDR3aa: CASTWDREGEAFF
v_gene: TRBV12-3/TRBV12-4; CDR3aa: CASSLAQGTYNEQFF
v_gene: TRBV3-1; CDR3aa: CASSQVIGSPLHF
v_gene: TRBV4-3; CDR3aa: CASSQTVFSGPGELFF
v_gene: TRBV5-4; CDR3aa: CASSKAGDTEAFF
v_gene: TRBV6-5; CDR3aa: CASSYSKGAGGLNIQYF
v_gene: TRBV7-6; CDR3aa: CASSLPLETQYF
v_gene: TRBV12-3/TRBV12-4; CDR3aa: CASSLLTDGPGKLFF
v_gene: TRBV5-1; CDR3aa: CASTLGGRSSYNEQFF
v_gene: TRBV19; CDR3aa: CASSIDRTGTPREQYF
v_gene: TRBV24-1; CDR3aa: CATSGRDRGPDPYNEQFF
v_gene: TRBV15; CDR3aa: CATSRRGRSGELFF
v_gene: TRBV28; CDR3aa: CASKQGASSSWYQETQYF
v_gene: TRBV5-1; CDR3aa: CASANRSTTEAFF
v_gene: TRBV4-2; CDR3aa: CASSQVEGTEAFF
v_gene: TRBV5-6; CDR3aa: CASSPWTGIEQYF
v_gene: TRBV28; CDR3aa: CATQLGNEQFF
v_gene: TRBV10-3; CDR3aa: CAITSTGGDYYEQYF
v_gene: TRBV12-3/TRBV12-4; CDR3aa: CASSFSGRPAYEQYF
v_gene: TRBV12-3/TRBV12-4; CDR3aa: CASITSQGARTGELFF
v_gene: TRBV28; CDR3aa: CATLPGQAGNTIYF
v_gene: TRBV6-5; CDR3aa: CASSYSWETAQPQHF
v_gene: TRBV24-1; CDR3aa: CATGTFLTDTQYF
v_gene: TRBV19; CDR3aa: CASSATRDVGELFF
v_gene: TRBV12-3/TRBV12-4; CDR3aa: CASSSSRDQPQHF
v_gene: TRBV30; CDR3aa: CAWGGQIGATTNEKLFF
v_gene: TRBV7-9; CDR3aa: CASSAFGQDYGYTF
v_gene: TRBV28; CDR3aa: CASSLFRRGLTGNTIYF
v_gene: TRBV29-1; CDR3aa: CSVVLTGRDYGYTF
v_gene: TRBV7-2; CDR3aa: CASRRNFRAADTQYF
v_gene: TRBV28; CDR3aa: CASSGPRGSYEQYF
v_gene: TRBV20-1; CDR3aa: CSARAPGGRASRGYTF
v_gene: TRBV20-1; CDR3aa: CSARAGTPGELFF
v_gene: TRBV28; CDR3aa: CASSYEAAYNEQFF
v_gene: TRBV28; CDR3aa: CASSLDYAGEKEKLFF
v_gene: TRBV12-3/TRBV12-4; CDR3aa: CASSLSRDTEAFF
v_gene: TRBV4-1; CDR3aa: CASSQAAGVGGETQYF
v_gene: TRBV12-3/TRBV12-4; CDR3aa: CASRKGPYSNQPQHF
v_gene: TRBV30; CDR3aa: CAWSVSGVEQFF
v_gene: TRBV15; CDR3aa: CATSTGQRYEQYF
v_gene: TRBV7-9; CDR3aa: CATSSSGGSYEQYF
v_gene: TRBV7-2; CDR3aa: CASSLTSGRSDTQYF
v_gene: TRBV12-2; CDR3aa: CASRLARVDSSGYGYTF
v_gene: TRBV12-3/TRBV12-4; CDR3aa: CASSGTGQAYEQYF
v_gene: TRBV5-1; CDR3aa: CASSSTDDQGSPLHF
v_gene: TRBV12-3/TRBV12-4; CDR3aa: CASSSIGTFQYEQFF